This T cell receptor beta chain was profiled in a study of cytotoxic CD8 clonotypes in ibrutinib-treated CLL. The repertoire was sequenced with immunoSEQ multiplex PCR; TCRdb's copy has only in-frame clones and lacks some. This sample has a few hundred thousand clones, with about 61% found just once. Genomic DNA in a quantity of 2 to 2.5 micrograms was derived from cryopreserved PBMCs for TCR beta libraries. The sequenced sample was PBMCs, obtained after 36 months of ibrutinib treatment. The receptor was isolated from a human donor with chronic lymphocytic leukemia.

The CDR3: CASSHLPPFRDPTNEQYF. CDR3 nucleotides: TGCGCCAGCAGCCACCTTCCACCCTTCCGGGACCCCACTAACGAGCAGTACTTC. The chain combines TRBV4-1 with TRBJ2-7; D possibly uses TRBD1 or TRBD2 (5 bases each). The CDR3 spans 18 residues. V lost 3 bases and J lost 5, with 26 bases in between. CDR1 is MGHRA and CDR2 is YSYEKL in the germline V gene.